This TCR beta chain derives from a study of T cells in Graves' hyperthyroidism and ophthalmopathy. Whole-study results and caveats: Ophthalmopathy onset followed model prediction by a median approximately 7 months.

Notes on this clonotype: Its antigen is unidentified.

From RNA transcripts, TCR beta CDR3 regions were amplified. During a first-round RT-PCR of the TCR CDR3, the HTBI primer set was used. TCRdb re-analysed the multiplex PCR reads in MiXCR, keeping a single row per CDR3 protein. Among a few hundred thousand distinct CDR3 sequences listed, around 20% were seen once. Graves' hyperthyroidism showing no ophthalmopathy progression within 18 months was considered stable. Hyperthyroidism patients were newly diagnosed, had disease duration under 2 months, and were aged 18 to 65 years. Exclusion criteria comprised uncontrolled infection, other autoimmune disease, pregnancy or lactation. The TCR originated in a man in his late teens or twenties with Graves' hyperthyroidism. The source material was blood.

The CDR3 bases are TGTGCCTGGAGGAGGACAGGGTCCTACGAGCAGTACTTC. It is translated as CAWRRTGSYEQYF. This chain connects TRBV30 to TRBJ2-7; 8 nucleotides align to TRBD1. J was trimmed by 1 base and V by 3 bases; bases with no gene match: 2. Germline values: CDR1 GTSNPN, CDR2 SVGIG (reference sequence). CDR3 length equals 13 residues.